This T cell receptor (beta chain) was recovered during a study of cytotoxic CD8 clonotypes in ibrutinib-treated CLL. Study background: Patient counts were approximately 12 relapsed/refractory, under 16 treatment-naive and about 18 IGHV unmutated.

This clone is medium-sized. Germline V lookup: CDR1 PRHDT, CDR2 FYEKMQ (reference sequence). Trimming shortened V by 3 bases and J by 0 bases, and 13 bases separated the two germline ends. The CDR3 has 16 residues. Data came from immunoSEQ multiplex PCR; TCRdb stores just in-frame clones and leaves some out. The sample consists of tens of thousands of clones, around 70% of them appearing once. Sequenced here: PBMCs, sampled at disease progression, from a patient treated with ibrutinib. This clonotype was obtained from a human donor with chronic lymphocytic leukemia. The chain has TRBV13 and TRBJ2-3; D not certain. The DNA of the CDR3 is TGTGCCAGCAGCTTCCAAGGACCCCGAAGCACAGATACGCAGTATTTT. Translating gives CASSFQGPRSTDTQYF.